One T cell receptor (beta chain) is described in this entry. The sample comes from a study of blood T cell repertoires in COVID-19. Turning to the study itself: There were acute and convalescent COVID-19 samples, and they came from the United States, Italy and Spain.

Cohort assignment relied on participant-reported clinical history. Germline lookup yields CDR1 MNHEY and CDR2 SVGAGI. V was cut by 5 bases and J by 4 bases, with 8 bases left in between. This CDR3 region has 12 residues. The repertoire was sequenced with immunoSEQ multiplex PCR; TCRdb's copy has only in-frame clones and lacks some. The data contain around 160,000 clones, about 84% of them singletons. The source material was PBMCs or T cells enriched from blood (not recorded which). This clonotype was sampled from a man aged 35-49 years who had recovered from COVID-19. The chain links TRBV6-5 to TRBJ1-2; the D gene is possibly TRBD1 (5 bases). The CDR3 bases are TGTGCCAGCAGTCCAGGGCTCTATGGCTACACCTTC. This translates into CASSPGLYGYTF.